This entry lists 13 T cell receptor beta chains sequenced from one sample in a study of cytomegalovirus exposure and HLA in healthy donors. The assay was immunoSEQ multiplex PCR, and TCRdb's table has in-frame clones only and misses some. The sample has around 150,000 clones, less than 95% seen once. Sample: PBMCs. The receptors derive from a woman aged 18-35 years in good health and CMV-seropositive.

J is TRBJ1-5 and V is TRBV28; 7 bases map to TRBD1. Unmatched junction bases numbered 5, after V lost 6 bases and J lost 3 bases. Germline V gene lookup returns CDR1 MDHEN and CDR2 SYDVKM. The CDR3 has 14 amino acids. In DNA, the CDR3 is TGTGCCAGCAGCTCGGGACAGCACAATCAGCCCCAGCATTTT. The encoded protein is CASSSGQHNQPQHF.

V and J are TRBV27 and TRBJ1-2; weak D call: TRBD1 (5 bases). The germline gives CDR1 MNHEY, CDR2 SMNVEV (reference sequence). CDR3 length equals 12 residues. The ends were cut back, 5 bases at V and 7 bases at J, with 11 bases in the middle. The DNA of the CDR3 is TGTGCCAGCAGTCAACAGGACGGTGGCTACACCTTC. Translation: CASSQQDGGYTF.

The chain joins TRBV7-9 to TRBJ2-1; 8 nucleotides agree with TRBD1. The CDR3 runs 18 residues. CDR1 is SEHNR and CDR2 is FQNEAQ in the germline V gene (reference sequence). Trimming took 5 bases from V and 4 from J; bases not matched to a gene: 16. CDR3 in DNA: TGTGCCAGCAGCCCTCACCTAATCCGGGACAGGCCTTACAATGAGCAGTTCTTC. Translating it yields CASSPHLIRDRPYNEQFF.

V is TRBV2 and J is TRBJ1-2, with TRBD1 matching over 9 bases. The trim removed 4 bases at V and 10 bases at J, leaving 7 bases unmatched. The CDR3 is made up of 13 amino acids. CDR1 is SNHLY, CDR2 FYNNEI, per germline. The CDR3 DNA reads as TGTGCCAGCAGTGCCGGGACAGGGCTATACTACACCTTC. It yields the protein CASSAGTGLYYTF. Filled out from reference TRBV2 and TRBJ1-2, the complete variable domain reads EPEVTQTPSHQVTQMGQEVILRCVPISNHLYFYWYRQILGQKVEFLVSFYNNEISEKSEIFDDQFSVERPDGSNFTLKIRSTKLEDSAMYFCASSAGTGLYYTFGSGTRLTVV.

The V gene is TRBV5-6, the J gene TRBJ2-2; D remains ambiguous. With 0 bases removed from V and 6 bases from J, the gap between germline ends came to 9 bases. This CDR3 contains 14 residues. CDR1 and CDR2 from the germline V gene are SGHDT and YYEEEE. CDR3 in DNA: TGTGCCAGCAGCTTGGAAGCCCTGTCCGGGGAGCTGTTTTTT. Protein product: CASSLEALSGELFF.

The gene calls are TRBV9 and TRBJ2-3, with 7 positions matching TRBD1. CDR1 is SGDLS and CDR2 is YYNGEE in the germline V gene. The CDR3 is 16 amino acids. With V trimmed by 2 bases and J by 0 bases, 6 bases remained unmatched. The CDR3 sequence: CASSVSRDRSTDTQYF. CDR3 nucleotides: TGTGCCAGCAGCGTTTCCAGGGACAGAAGCACAGATACGCAGTATTTT.

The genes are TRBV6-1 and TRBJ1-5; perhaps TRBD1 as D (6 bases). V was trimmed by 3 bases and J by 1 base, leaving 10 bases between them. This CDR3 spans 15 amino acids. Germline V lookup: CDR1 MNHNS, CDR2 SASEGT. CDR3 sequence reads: CASSDNRASNQPQHF. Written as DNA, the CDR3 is TGTGCCAGCAGTGATAACAGGGCCAGCAATCAGCCCCAGCATTTT.

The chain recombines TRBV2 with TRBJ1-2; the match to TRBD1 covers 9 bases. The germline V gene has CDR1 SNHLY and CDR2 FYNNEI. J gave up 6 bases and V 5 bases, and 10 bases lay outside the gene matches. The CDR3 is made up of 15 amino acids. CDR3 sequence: CASSPRGQGMNGYTF. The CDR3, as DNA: TGTGCCAGCAGTCCGCGCGGACAGGGGATGAATGGCTACACCTTC.

Here the CDR3 DNA reads TGTGCCAGCAGCAACCGGGACAGCGGGACTGAAGCTTTCTTT. This encodes CASSNRDSGTEAFF. This chain joins TRBV5-6 and TRBJ1-1; 7 positions agree with TRBD1. This CDR3 has 14 amino acids. Germline CDR1 is SGHDT and CDR2 is YYEEEE. The ends lost 4 bases at V and 5 bases at J; junction bases unmatched: 8.

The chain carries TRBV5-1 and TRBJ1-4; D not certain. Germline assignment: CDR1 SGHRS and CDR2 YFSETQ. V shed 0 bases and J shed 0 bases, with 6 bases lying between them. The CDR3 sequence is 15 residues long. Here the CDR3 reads CASSLAPATNEKLFF. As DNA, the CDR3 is TGCGCCAGCAGCTTGGCCCCCGCAACTAATGAAAAACTGTTTTTT. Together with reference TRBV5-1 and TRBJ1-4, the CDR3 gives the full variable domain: KAGVTQTPRYLIKTRGQQVTLSCSPISGHRSVSWYQQTPGQGLQFLFEYFSETQRNKGNFPGRFSGRQFSNSRSEMNVSTLELGDSALYLCASSLAPATNEKLFFGSGTQLSVL.

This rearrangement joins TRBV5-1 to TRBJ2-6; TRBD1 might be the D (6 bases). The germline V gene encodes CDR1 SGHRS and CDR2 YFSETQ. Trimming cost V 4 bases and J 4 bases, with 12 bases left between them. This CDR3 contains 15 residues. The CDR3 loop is CASSIQGMGANVLTF. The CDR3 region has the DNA TGCGCCAGCAGCATACAGGGTATGGGGGCCAACGTCCTGACTTTC.

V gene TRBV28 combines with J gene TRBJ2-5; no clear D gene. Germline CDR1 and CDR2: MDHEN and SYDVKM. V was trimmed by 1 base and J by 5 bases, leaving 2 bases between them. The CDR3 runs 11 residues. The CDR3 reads CASSLSETQYF. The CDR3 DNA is TGTGCCAGCAGTTTATCGGAGACCCAGTACTTC.

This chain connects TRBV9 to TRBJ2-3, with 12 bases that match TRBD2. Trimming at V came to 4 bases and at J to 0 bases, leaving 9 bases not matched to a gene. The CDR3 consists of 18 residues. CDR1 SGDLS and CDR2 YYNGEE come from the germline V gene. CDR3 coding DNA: TGTGCCAGCAGCCCGACTCGGACTAGCGGGGTGAGCACAGATACGCAGTATTTT. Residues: CASSPTRTSGVSTDTQYF.